The following is a T cell receptor (beta chain) sequence with its context. Its antigen remains unknown. This sample stems from a study of T cell responses to AZD1222 COVID-19 vaccine. Study observations and caveats: Receipt of two AZD1222 doses was followed by a rise in Spike-specific TCR breadth and depth. There were vaccine-associated CD4 TCRs across spike, dominant at 160-218 and 743-854. Within unmutated variant regions lay the reported targets of nearly half of spike-specific TCRs.

Only in-frame clones appear in the TCRdb table, and some are missing; sequencing was by immunoSEQ multiplex PCR. The sample lists just under 150,000 clones, about 82% occurring once. The V gene's germline CDR1 is SGHTA and CDR2 FQGNSA. The CDR3 is made up of 16 amino acids. The J segment lost 2 bases and the V segment lost 6 bases, leaving 5 bases of the junction unmatched. The study pooled second doses at about 4 or about 12 weeks. The chain recombines TRBV7-2 with TRBJ2-7, with 15 bases matching TRBD2. The sample here was peripheral blood, taken 28 days after the second AZD1222 dose. The TCR originated in an adult who received the AZD1222 COVID-19 vaccine. In nucleotides, the CDR3 is TGTGCCAGCAGTTTGGGACTAGCGGGGGGTGCCTACGAGCAGTACTTC. Translation: CASSLGLAGGAYEQYF. Using reference TRBV7-2 and TRBJ2-7 for the parts outside the CDR3, the full variable domain is GAGVSQSPSNKVTEKGKDVELRCDPISGHTALYWYRQSLGQGLEFLIYFQGNSAPDKSGLPSDRFSAERTGGSVSTLTIQRTQQEDSAVYLCASSLGLAGGAYEQYFGPGTRLTVT.